These 25 T cell receptor beta chains originate from one sample sequenced in a study of metastatic and nonmetastatic thyroid tumors. No patient had received any treatment before thyroid surgery. TCRdb re-processed the PCR reads through MiXCR. This repertoire shows about 50,000 clones, roughly 4% found once; its top ten account for about a tenth. The sequenced sample was blood. These receptors all stem from a female donor with papillary thyroid cancer or a benign thyroid nodule (not recorded which). Some clones in this sample may be carry-over from other donors' samples.

Many counts were recorded for this clone. The same CDR3 also results from other DNA sequences found in this sample. This chain links TRBV6-2 or TRBV6-3 with TRBJ2-5; D ambiguous. Germline CDR1 MNHEY, CDR2 SVGEGT. This CDR3 is 11 amino acids long. V lost 2 bases and J 4 bases, leaving 2 bases between the germline ends. CDR3 coding DNA: TGTGCCAGCAGTTACGGAGAGACCCAGTACTTC. Its translation is CASSYGETQYF.

This clone occurred many times. The chain couples TRBV6-5 to TRBJ1-1, with D possibly TRBD1 on 5 matching bases. Trimming took 0 bases from V and 1 from J, leaving 12 bases between them. There are 16 residues in the CDR3. Germline V gene lookup returns CDR1 MNHEY and CDR2 SVGAGI. CDR3 bases: TGTGCCAGCAGTTACTCGGGGACTGAAAGGAACACTGAAGCTTTCTTT. Protein product: CASSYSGTERNTEAFF.

This clone has just a few counts. The chain combines TRBV27 with TRBJ2-7; D gene ambiguous. This CDR3 spans 13 amino acids. Germline CDR1 MNHEY, CDR2 SMNVEV (reference sequence). V was cut by 9 bases and J by 7 bases, with 19 bases left in between. The CDR3 sequence is CASSQAVAREQYF. The DNA of the CDR3 is TGTGCCAGTAGTCAGGCCGTCGCGAGGGAGCAGTACTTC.

This clone was seen repeatedly, ten times or more. The chain joins TRBV9 to TRBJ1-2; a weak D match, TRBD1 (6 bases). V dropped 3 bases and J dropped 0 bases, with 12 bases sitting between them. Germline V gene lookup returns CDR1 SGDLS and CDR2 YYNGEE. The CDR3 contains 15 residues. For the CDR3, the DNA is TGTGCCAGCAGCGCCCACGGACAGCCTAACTATGGCTACACCTTC. It specifies CASSAHGQPNYGYTF.

This rearrangement joins TRBV28 to TRBJ1-1, with 9 positions matching TRBD1. Germline V gene data show CDR1 as MDHEN and CDR2 as SYDVKM. CDR3 length equals 15 residues. V shed 4 bases and J 0 bases; nucleotides not matched to a gene: 3. CDR3 sequence reads: CASSWTGDLNTEAFF. The CDR3 coding sequence is TGTGCCAGCAGTTGGACAGGGGACTTGAACACTGAAGCTTTCTTT.

Many counts were recorded for this clone. The V and J genes are TRBV5-1 and TRBJ2-5; possible D gene TRBD2, 5 bases. V lost 0 bases and J 0 bases, leaving 12 bases between the germline ends. Germline lookup yields CDR1 SGHRS and CDR2 YFSETQ. The CDR3 runs 16 residues. The CDR3 protein is CASSLGLAMYQETQYF. The CDR3, as DNA: TGCGCCAGCAGCTTGGGGCTAGCAATGTACCAAGAGACCCAGTACTTC.

This clone was counted at least ten times. The chain joins TRBV4-2 to TRBJ2-1; 10 bases fit TRBD2. V lost 0 bases, J lost 7 bases, and 6 bases stayed unmatched. CDR1 LGHNA and CDR2 YNFKEQ come from the germline V gene. This CDR3 contains 16 residues. DNA of the CDR3: TGTGCCAGCAGCCAAGATCCGGCTAGCGGGAGTAATGAGCAGTTCTTC. Translation gives CASSQDPASGSNEQFF.

This clone was counted ten times or more. A single base separates this from a much larger clone, so it may be a read error. The chain joins TRBV2 to TRBJ1-1, with D possibly TRBD1 on 5 matching bases. The germline V gene encodes CDR1 SNHLY and CDR2 FYNNEI. The CDR3 extends over 15 amino acids. CDR3 amino acids: CASSDWGVQNTDAFF. The DNA for the CDR3 is TGTGCCAGCAGTGATTGGGGCGTACAGAACACTGATGCTTTCTTT.

Ten or more counts support this clone. The chain links TRBV7-9 to TRBJ2-7, with 8 nucleotides matching TRBD1. The junction had 6 bases not matched to a gene; V was cut back by 1 base and J by 4 bases. CDR3 length: 15 amino acids. CDR1 is SEHNR and CDR2 is FQNEAQ in the germline V gene (reference sequence). The CDR3 nucleotides read TGTGCCAGCAGCTTAGAGTCCGGACAGGGTTACGAGCAGTACTTC. Translating it yields CASSLESGQGYEQYF.

Many counts were recorded for this clone. An end of the junction differs from the germline gene, which may be a read error. The V gene is TRBV7-7, the J gene TRBJ1-1; D gene ambiguous. The CDR3 has 13 residues. Germline CDR1 and CDR2: SSHAT and FNYEAQ (reference sequence). CDR3 loop: CASSLTENTEAFF. The CDR3 coding sequence is TGTGCTAGCAGCCTAACAGAGAACACTGAAGCTTTCTTT.

To note about this clone: As the CDR3 is not closed by the conserved phenylalanine or tryptophan, this likely results from a read error. The gene calls are TRBV6-2 or TRBV6-3 and TRBJ1-2; 8 bases match TRBD1. CDR3 length equals 13 residues. The junction had 8 bases not matched to a gene; V was cut back by 6 bases and J by 8 bases. Germline values: CDR1 MNHEY, CDR2 SVGEGT. CDR3 loop: CASSPRGLGGYTI. The CDR3 DNA reads TGTGCCAGCAGCCCCAGGGGGCTCGGCGGCTACACCATC.

Comment on this clone: At one end the junction does not follow the germline gene, possibly because of a read error. CDR3 residues: CASNGGAKNTEASF. CDR3 DNA sequence: TGTGCCAGCAATGGGGGTGCTAAGAACACTGAAGCTTCCTTT. J is TRBJ1-1 and V is TRBV2, with D maybe TRBD1 (5 bases). CDR1 and CDR2 from the germline V gene are SNHLY and FYNNEI. The CDR3 spans 14 residues.

This clone came up many times. This chain uses TRBV28 with TRBJ2-7; D unresolved. The CDR3 consists of 13 residues. Trimming removed 6 bases from V and 2 bases from J, with 11 bases in between. Germline CDR1 and CDR2: MDHEN and SYDVKM. CDR3 nucleotides: TGTGCCAGCAGCACTCTGTCCACCTACGAGCAGTACTTC. Its translation: CASSTLSTYEQYF.

This clone was picked up many times. The CDR3 here is CASSRDQPNQPQHF. The CDR3 DNA sequence: TGTGCCAGCTCCCGGGACCAACCCAATCAGCCCCAGCATTTT. The chain uses TRBV18 and TRBJ1-5; a possible D gene is TRBD1 (5 bases). Germline CDR1 reads KGHSH; CDR2 reads LQKENI. V lost 6 bases, J lost 3 bases, and 12 bases lay in between. This CDR3 spans 14 amino acids. Based on the CDR3 plus reference TRBV18 and TRBJ1-5, the full variable domain is NAGVMQNPRHLVRRRGQEARLRCSPMKGHSHVYWYRQLPEEGLKFMVYLQKENIIDESGMPKERFSAEFPKEGPSILRIQQVVRGDSAAYFCASSRDQPNQPQHFGDGTRLSIL.

This clone came up many times. V gene TRBV5-1 combines with J gene TRBJ1-3, with TRBD1 identical over 8 bases. The CDR3 consists of 19 residues. CDR1 SGHRS and CDR2 YFSETQ come from the germline V gene. With V trimmed by 2 bases and J by 0 bases, 13 bases remained unmatched. The CDR3 bases are TGCGCCAGCAGCTTTAATCCCACAGGGGGACGGAGCTCTGGAAACACCATATATTTT. Amino acid sequence: CASSFNPTGGRSSGNTIYF. The whole variable domain, remainder taken from reference TRBV5-1 and TRBJ1-3, is KAGVTQTPRYLIKTRGQQVTLSCSPISGHRSVSWYQQTPGQGLQFLFEYFSETQRNKGNFPGRFSGRQFSNSRSEMNVSTLELGDSALYLCASSFNPTGGRSSGNTIYFGEGSWLTVV.

This clone was counted ten times or more. V and J are TRBV6-1 and TRBJ1-1; the match to TRBD1 covers 7 bases. The CDR3 is made up of 15 amino acids. Trimming removed 5 bases from V and 8 bases from J; junction bases left unmatched: 14. The germline V gene has CDR1 MNHNS and CDR2 SASEGT. CDR3 in DNA: TGTGCCAGCAGTCTTACTCGAGGACAGGTCTCAGAAGCTTTCTTT. This codes for CASSLTRGQVSEAFF.

In its sample, this clone was seen many times. V is TRBV12-3 or TRBV12-4 and J is TRBJ2-3; 7 nucleotides match TRBD2. The CDR3 totals 14 residues. The junction had 1 base not matched to a gene; V was cut back by 2 bases and J by 2 bases. CDR3 DNA sequence: TGTGCCAGCAGTTTACTAGCGGACACAGATACGCAGTATTTT. The encoded protein is CASSLLADTDTQYF.

The chain links TRBV5-1 to TRBJ2-5, with TRBD1 identical over 9 bases. This CDR3 comprises 16 residues. Unmatched junction bases numbered 14, after V lost 4 bases and J lost 7 bases. CDR1 and CDR2 from the germline V gene are SGHRS and YFSETQ. CDR3 bases: TGCGCCAGCAGCCTGACGGGACAGGGATCGGGAGGGACCCAGTACTTC. This encodes CASSLTGQGSGGTQYF. Full variable domain (outside the CDR3, taken from reference TRBV5-1 and TRBJ2-5): KAGVTQTPRYLIKTRGQQVTLSCSPISGHRSVSWYQQTPGQGLQFLFEYFSETQRNKGNFPGRFSGRQFSNSRSEMNVSTLELGDSALYLCASSLTGQGSGGTQYFGPGTRLLVL.

In this sample, this clone turned up a few times. V gene TRBV12-3 or TRBV12-4 combines with J gene TRBJ1-1; possibly TRBD1 for D (6 bases). This CDR3 spans 13 amino acids. V lost 5 bases to trimming and J lost 8 bases, with 15 bases between them. CDR3 region: CASSPTLDREAFF. CDR3 nucleotide sequence: TGTGCCAGCAGTCCCACTCTAGACAGGGAAGCTTTCTTT.

This clone has only a few counts. An end of the junction does not agree with germline; a read error may underlie this. The chain combines TRBV5-8 with TRBJ2-5; D is uncertain. The CDR3 consists of 10 residues. Looked up from germline, CDR1 is SGHTS and CDR2 is YDEGEE. CDR3 nucleotides: TGTGCCAGCAGCTTTGCCCACGGTTGCTTC. It specifies CASSFAHGCF. Supplemented by reference TRBV5-8 and TRBJ2-5, the full variable domain reads EAGVTQSPTHLIKTRGQQATLRCSPISGHTSVYWYQQALGLGLQFLLWYDEGEERNRGNFPPRFSGRQFPNYSSELNVNALELEDSALYLCASSFAHGCFGPGTRLLVL.

This clone occurred a few times. Because it lacks the conserved phenylalanine or tryptophan at the end, this CDR3 is likely a read error. This chain links TRBV28 with TRBJ2-7; no clear D gene. There are 12 residues in the CDR3. Germline CDR1 and CDR2: MDHEN and SYDVKM. The CDR3 DNA reads TGTGTCAGCAGTTCCATATTATACGAGCAGTACTTA. As protein: CVSSSILYEQYL.

V and J are TRBV5-1 and TRBJ2-3; 8 bases align to TRBD1. CDR1 and CDR2 from the germline V gene are SGHRS and YFSETQ. The CDR3 consists of 14 residues. The ends lost 8 bases at V and 2 bases at J; junction bases unmatched: 7. The CDR3 is CASSRDRTTDTQYF. The CDR3 DNA is TGCGCCAGTAGCCGGGACAGGACCACAGATACGCAGTATTTT.

This clone turned up a few times. V is TRBV19 and J is TRBJ1-2; no definite D call. Between the trimmed V and J ends, which lost 3 bases and 4 bases, there was a span of 12 bases. Germline-derived CDR1 and CDR2 are LNHDA and SQIVND (reference sequence). The CDR3 runs 14 residues. The CDR3 nucleotides are TGTGCCAGTAGTATCCATGGGTCGGCCTATGGCTACACCTTC. It encodes CASSIHGSAYGYTF. The full variable domain, rest sourced from reference TRBV19 and TRBJ1-2, is DGGITQSPKYLFRKEGQNVTLSCEQNLNHDAMYWYRQDPGQGLRLIYYSQIVNDFQKGDIAEGYSVSREKKESFPLTVTSAQKNPTAFYLCASSIHGSAYGYTFGSGTRLTVV.

There are many counts of this clone. V gene TRBV19 combines with J gene TRBJ1-2; D is perhaps TRBD1 (6 bases). Germline CDR1 and CDR2: LNHDA and SQIVND (reference sequence). This CDR3 spans 15 amino acids. The ends were cut back, 5 bases at V and 4 bases at J, with 17 bases in the middle. CDR3 residues: CASSSQGGELYGYTF. CDR3 in DNA: TGTGCCAGTAGTTCACAGGGAGGGGAACTCTATGGCTACACCTTC.

On this clone itself: The junction departs from germline at one end; a sequencing error may be responsible. This rearrangement joins TRBV25-1 to TRBJ2-7, with D unresolved. The CDR3 totals 15 residues. Germline lookup yields CDR1 MGHDK and CDR2 SYGVNS. The CDR3 sequence is CASSEVSQTSYGQYF. The CDR3 DNA is TGTGCCAGCAGTGAAGTGTCACAGACTTCCTACGGGCAGTACTTC.